This is a list of T cell receptor beta chains from one sample in a study of blood T cells in healthy people across ages. TCRdb re-derived calls from the 5' RACE reads in MiXCR, one entry per CDR3 protein. Here the sample spans 780,000 or so distinct CDR3 sequences, about 53% being singletons. The source material was blood. These receptors came from a man older than 75 in good health. CDR3s include the opening cysteine and the closing phenylalanine or tryptophan.

V gene	J gene	CDR3 protein
TRBV12-3/TRBV12-4	TRBJ2-2	CASSFSVGGKTGELFF
TRBV5-1	TRBJ1-2	CASSFDFNYGYTF
TRBV6-5	TRBJ2-4	CASRSPGALKNIQYF
TRBV7-3	TRBJ2-5	CASSTSGFSRETQYF
TRBV12-3/TRBV12-4	TRBJ1-2	CASSLGTGGSGYTF
TRBV7-9	-	CASSSPWDFSYEQYF
TRBV11-3	TRBJ2-2	CASSFRTPGELFF
TRBV5-5	TRBJ2-1	CASSLSGTGPDEQFF
TRBV24-1	TRBJ2-5	CATSVSGETQYF
TRBV10-3	TRBJ2-3	CAIGESDTQYF
TRBV3-1	TRBJ2-4	CASSPGAKNIQYF
TRBV6-2/TRBV6-3	TRBJ2-7	CASRRASGYEQYF
TRBV14	TRBJ2-5	CASSQRRGAQETQYF
TRBV5-1	TRBJ2-5	CATSPPTSGMETQYF
TRBV5-1	TRBJ2-5	CASRASGREETQYF
TRBV27	TRBJ2-2	CASSRGRTEELFF
TRBV6-1	TRBJ1-2	CANQDLNYGYTF
TRBV5-1	-	CASSLVSGPDEQYF
TRBV3-1	TRBJ1-5	CASWLGGPVCLNQPQHF
TRBV7-9	TRBJ2-7	CASSLRGLADNSYEQYF
TRBV12-5	TRBJ2-7	CASGLYTVPSEQYF
TRBV20-1	-	CSVSGMGGGGETQYF
TRBV5-6	TRBJ1-2	CASSGWYGGRHGYTF
TRBV6-6	TRBJ1-1	CASSPAGVNTEAFF
TRBV20-1	TRBJ2-5	CSATPIDGRVLNEQYF
TRBV14	TRBJ2-7	CASSQRGRTSGSYEQYF
TRBV24-1	TRBJ2-7	CATSDGVSYEQYF
TRBV2	TRBJ2-1	CASRVASNEQFF
TRBV7-3	TRBJ1-2	CASSLNDYGYTF
TRBV7-2	TRBJ2-1	CASSLRGRTSYNEQFF
TRBV5-1	TRBJ1-2	CASSLEDRAYGYTF
TRBV6-1	TRBJ1-1	CASSGTSWGVEAFF
TRBV6-5	TRBJ2-7	CASSSRDAGSYEQYF
TRBV20-1	TRBJ1-1	CSAQGFTEAFF
TRBV20-1	-	CSTTGQDTYEQYF
TRBV9	TRBJ2-7	CASSVGTSGTYEQYF
TRBV29-1	TRBJ1-1	CSAGQGTHTEAFF
TRBV4-1	TRBJ2-7	CASSQQGIGLDEQYF
TRBV6-5	TRBJ1-2	CASNTKRTGGNYGYTF
TRBV10-3	TRBJ1-1	CAIRGPAATEAFF
TRBV2	TRBJ2-4	CASKASDLAKNIQYF
TRBV11-2	TRBJ2-2	CASSPIAGVGELFF
TRBV29-1	TRBJ1-2	CSLEDRGYGYTF
TRBV4-2	TRBJ2-7	CASSPGPGANDYEQYF
TRBV3-1	TRBJ2-1	CASSHGAREGGEQFF
TRBV7-9	TRBJ2-5	CASSLLERFRETQYF
TRBV6-1	TRBJ2-7	CAGSEAGGYSYEQYF
TRBV29-1	TRBJ2-5	CSVMLAGVTETQYF
TRBV27	TRBJ1-2	CASSLAGDRGYGYTF